Given below is one T cell receptor (beta chain) in context. The data are from a study of Ad26.COV2.S vaccination and SARS-CoV-2 variants. Overall study: Donor had been placed in the Ad26.COV2.S arm of the COV1001 trial.

Treatment reported: over 15 received Ad26.COV2.S at low or high dose, single or two shots; roughly five received placebo; per-sample allocation not given. Vaccine and placebo recipients were sampled on day 63 after the first injection. Trimming pared 5 bases from V and 1 base from J, leaving 12 bases between. The germline V gene has CDR1 KGHSH and CDR2 LQKENI. The CDR3 totals 14 residues. TCRdb's copy holds only in-frame clones and misses some; the assay was immunoSEQ multiplex PCR. This sample yields some 420,000 clones, of which 70% to 90% are seen a single time; around 3.6% belongs to the top ten.

The receptor was derived from a person aged 18-60 years who received the Ad26.COV2.S COVID-19 vaccine or a placebo. This chain links TRBV18 with TRBJ2-7, with D perhaps TRBD1 (6 bases). Sequenced material: peripheral blood, taken in a trial of Ad26.COV2.S vaccine versus placebo. CDR3 sequence: CASSASGQSYEQYF. The CDR3 DNA reads as TGTGCCAGCTCAGCCAGTGGACAGTCCTACGAGCAGTACTTC.